These 8 T cell receptor beta chains share one sample of origin, sequenced in a study of CD8 T cells in ankylosing spondylitis. Using its own MiXCR run on the 5' RACE reads, TCRdb lists one record per CDR3 protein. The data show 200,000 to 250,000 distinct CDR3 sequences, roughly 8% seen once. Sequenced material: blood, either unsorted or a sorted T cell fraction (not recorded which). These receptors all stem from a female donor with ankylosing spondylitis or in good health (not recorded which).

This clonotype was recorded a few times. The gene calls are TRBV18 and TRBJ2-1; TRBD2 matches at 10 bases. This CDR3 spans 17 amino acids. Trimming cost V 10 bases and J 8 bases; bases outside gene matches: 20. CDR1 is KGHSH and CDR2 is LQKENI in the germline V gene. The CDR3 protein is CATSPRLAGRGFYEQFF. CDR3 in DNA: TGTGCCACGTCCCCCCGACTAGCGGGTAGGGGCTTCTATGAGCAGTTCTTC. Supplemented by reference TRBV18 and TRBJ2-1, the full variable domain reads NAGVMQNPRHLVRRRGQEARLRCSPMKGHSHVYWYRQLPEEGLKFMVYLQKENIIDESGMPKERFSAEFPKEGPSILRIQQVVRGDSAAYFCATSPRLAGRGFYEQFFGPGTRLTVL.

The chain recombines TRBV6-1 with TRBJ2-2; possibly TRBD1 or TRBD2 for D (5 bases each). V gave up 3 bases and J gave up 6 bases, with 11 bases separating them. The CDR3 sequence is 14 residues long. CDR1 is MNHNS, CDR2 SASEGT, per germline. The CDR3 spells CASSDGGGPGELFF. CDR3 DNA sequence: TGTGCCAGCAGTGATGGGGGTGGACCCGGGGAGCTGTTTTTT.

This clonotype was found many times. The DNA of the CDR3 is TGCGCCAGCAGCTTGGAAGGCCCCGAGGACGAGCAGTACTTC. Encoded protein: CASSLEGPEDEQYF. The chain carries TRBV5-1 and TRBJ2-7; D ambiguous. CDR1 and CDR2 from the germline V gene are SGHRS and YFSETQ. The V end lost 0 bases, the J end lost 5 bases, and 12 bases lay between the germline ends. The CDR3 is made up of 14 amino acids.

This clonotype was seen at least ten times. The chain joins TRBV20-1 to TRBJ2-7, with 11 bases aligning to TRBD2. The ends lost 5 bases at V and 7 bases at J; junction bases unmatched: 16. CDR1 and CDR2 from the germline V gene are DFQATT and SNEGSKA (reference sequence). This CDR3 has 16 residues. DNA for the CDR3: TGCAGTGCTTCCTACTCGCCGACTAGCGGGGCGGGTGAGCAGTACTTC. It translates to CSASYSPTSGAGEQYF.

This clonotype was seen repeatedly, ten times or more. The V gene is TRBV7-9, the J gene TRBJ1-2; perhaps TRBD1 as D (5 bases). With 1 base removed from V and 6 bases from J, the gap between germline ends came to 15 bases. This CDR3 has 15 amino acids. Germline CDR1 and CDR2: SEHNR and FQNEAQ (reference sequence). Here the CDR3 reads CASSLVAGSGHGYTF. CDR3 nucleotides: TGTGCCAGCAGCTTAGTAGCCGGATCGGGGCATGGCTACACCTTC.

Many counts were recorded for this clonotype. The chain uses TRBV5-6 and TRBJ2-7; D not certain. Germline CDR1 and CDR2: SGHDT and YYEEEE. V was trimmed by 1 base and J by 9 bases, leaving 11 bases between them. The CDR3 runs 12 residues. The CDR3 sequence: CASSLRPFGQYF. CDR3 nucleotide sequence: TGTGCCAGCAGCTTGCGGCCTTTCGGGCAGTACTTC.

This clonotype has just a few counts. The J gene is TRBJ2-5, the V gene TRBV7-2; D may be TRBD2 (5 bases). CDR1 is SGHTA and CDR2 is FQGNSA in the germline V gene. The CDR3 spans 15 residues. Trimming pared 4 bases from V and 4 bases from J, leaving 16 bases between. The CDR3 region is CASSSPWRVGETQYF. DNA for the CDR3: TGTGCCAGCAGCTCCCCATGGCGGGTCGGAGAGACCCAGTACTTC. The full variable domain, with the rest looked up from reference TRBV7-2 and TRBJ2-5, is GAGVSQSPSNKVTEKGKDVELRCDPISGHTALYWYRQSLGQGLEFLIYFQGNSAPDKSGLPSDRFSAERTGGSVSTLTIQRTQQEDSAVYLCASSSPWRVGETQYFGPGTRLLVL.

This clonotype was found many times. The chain is built from TRBV30 and TRBJ1-2; a weak D match, TRBD1 (5 bases). V was clipped by 1 base and J by 1 base, with 10 bases between them. CDR1 and CDR2 from the germline V gene are GTSNPN and SVGIG (reference sequence). The CDR3 totals 14 residues. The CDR3 nucleotides read TGTGCCTGGAGTGGGTCAGGGTTTAACTATGGCTACACCTTC. It codes for CAWSGSGFNYGYTF.